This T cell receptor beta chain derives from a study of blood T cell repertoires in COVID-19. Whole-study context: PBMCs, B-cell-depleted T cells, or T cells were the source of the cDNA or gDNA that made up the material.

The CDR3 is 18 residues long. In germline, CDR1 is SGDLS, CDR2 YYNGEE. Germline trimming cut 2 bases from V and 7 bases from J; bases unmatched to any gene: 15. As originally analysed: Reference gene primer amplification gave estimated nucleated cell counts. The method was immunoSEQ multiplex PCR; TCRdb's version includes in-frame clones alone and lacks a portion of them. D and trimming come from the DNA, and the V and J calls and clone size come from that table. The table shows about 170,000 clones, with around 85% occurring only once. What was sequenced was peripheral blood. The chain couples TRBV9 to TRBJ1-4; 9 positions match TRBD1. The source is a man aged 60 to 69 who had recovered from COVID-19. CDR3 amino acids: CASSVGTGISQGGEKLFF. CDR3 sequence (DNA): TGTGCCAGCAGCGTGGGGACAGGGATATCGCAGGGGGGTGAAAAACTGTTTTTT.